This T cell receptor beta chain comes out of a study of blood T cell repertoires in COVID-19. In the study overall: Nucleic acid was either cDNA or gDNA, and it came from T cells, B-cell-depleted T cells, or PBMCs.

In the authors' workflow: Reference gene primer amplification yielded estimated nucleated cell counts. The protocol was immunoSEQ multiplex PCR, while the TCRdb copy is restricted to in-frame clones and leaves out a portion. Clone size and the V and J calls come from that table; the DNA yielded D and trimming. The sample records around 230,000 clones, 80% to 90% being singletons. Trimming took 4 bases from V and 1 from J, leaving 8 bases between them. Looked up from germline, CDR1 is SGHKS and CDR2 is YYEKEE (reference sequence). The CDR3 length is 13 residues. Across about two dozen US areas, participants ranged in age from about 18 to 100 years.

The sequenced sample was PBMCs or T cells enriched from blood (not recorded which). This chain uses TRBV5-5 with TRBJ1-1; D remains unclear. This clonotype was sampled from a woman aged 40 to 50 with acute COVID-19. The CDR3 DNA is TGTGCCAGCAGCCCCTCCCCGAACACTGAAGCTTTCTTT. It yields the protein CASSPSPNTEAFF.